Below, one T cell receptor (beta chain) is given with its context. The data stem from a study of CD8 T cells in Susac syndrome. Looking at the study overall: Intravenous immunoglobulin alone or corticosteroids were being given to patients with Susac syndrome at blood draw, unless they were therapy-naive.

When the RNA was reverse transcribed, random hexamers were used with an input of roughly 0.45 to 1 ug. TCRdb ran MiXCR on the immunoSEQ multiplex PCR reads and lists one entry per CDR3 protein. The table has around 100,000 distinct CDR3 sequences, roughly 96% seen once. Trimming removed 4 bases from V and 2 bases from J, with 18 bases in between. This CDR3 spans 16 amino acids. Germline V gene lookup returns CDR1 MNHEY and CDR2 SMNVEV (reference sequence). The V call is TRBV27, the J call TRBJ2-7; weak D call: TRBD2 (6 bases). The material sequenced was CD8+ T cells from PBMCs. This TCR was recovered from a human donor with Susac syndrome. CDR3 DNA: TGTGCCAGCAGTTCCCCGCGGGGCGGGGCTCCCTACGAGCAGTACTTC. Translated, it gives CASSSPRGGAPYEQYF.